This TCR beta chain came from a study of T cell responses to AZD1222 COVID-19 vaccine. V shed 2 bases and J shed 3 bases, with 11 bases lying between them. Germline lookup yields CDR1 MNHEY and CDR2 SVGAGI. The CDR3 is 15 residues long. In regard to this clone: No antigen is known for it.

Data came from immunoSEQ multiplex PCR; TCRdb stores just in-frame clones and leaves some out. The repertoire consists of over 130,000 clones, with roughly 94% occurring once and the leading ten covering over 1%. Study-level results: Targets within unmutated variant regions were reportedly found for nearly half of spike-specific TCRs. CD4 TCRs linked to vaccination spanned spike, dominating at 160-218 and 743-854. Recipients of two AZD1222 doses showed rising Spike-specific TCR breadth and depth.

The receptor was isolated from an adult in good health. The sequencing used peripheral blood, collected on day 0 of AZD1222 vaccination. J is TRBJ2-1 and V is TRBV6-5; D ambiguous. CDR3 protein: CASSYTRLNYNEQFF. The CDR3, as DNA: TGTGCCAGCAGTTACACGCGACTCAACTACAATGAGCAGTTCTTC.